This T cell receptor beta chain originates from a study of cytomegalovirus exposure and HLA in healthy donors. Study results and limitations: Upon later analysis, TCR association rates were observed to vary by HLA locus, being highest for DRB1 and lowest for HLA-C. While the bulk of TCR sequences proved rare, some public TCRs turned up in many donors. Through in vitro validation, a few CMV-associated chains were shown to be specific for CMV antigens.

V dropped 0 bases and J dropped 1; count of bases not matched to a gene: 5. There are 16 residues in the CDR3. The germline V gene encodes CDR1 SGHRS and CDR2 YFSETQ. The PCR ran on 60 Vbeta and 13 Jbeta primers. In the original processing: In a later analysis, the count reached 80 million or so unique TCR beta chains, with 10 million to 14 million shared. TCRdb's table, derived via immunoSEQ multiplex PCR, lists solely in-frame clones and lacks some. The V and J calls and clone size come from that table; D and trimming were worked out from the DNA. This sample carries 85,000 to 110,000 clones, around 80% of them seen once, and the ten largest clones take about a tenth. This clone was picked up a small number of times. Its antigen is as yet unknown.

Sequencing input: PBMCs. The TCR comes from a woman aged 18-29 years in good health and CMV-seropositive. The V gene is TRBV5-1, the J gene TRBJ2-5; 8 nucleotides agree with TRBD1. As DNA, the CDR3 is TGCGCCAGCAGCTTGGCTTCGGACAGGGTCCAAGAGACCCAGTACTTC. Translation gives CASSLASDRVQETQYF.